This T cell receptor beta chain was sequenced for a study of shared clonotypes between healthy human individuals. The repertoire was sequenced with immunoSEQ multiplex PCR; TCRdb's copy has only in-frame clones and lacks some. The sample holds 1.4 million to 1.5 million clones, around 97% seen once. Notes on the study in general: An effect of sequencing depth on clonotype sharing among donors was expected.

A word on this clone: What it binds is unknown. Other nucleotide sequences in the sample specify the same CDR3.

This TCR came from a man aged 30 to 39 in good health. What was sequenced was naive CD4+ T cells sorted from blood. Subset described: CD45RA+ positively selected.

CDR3 residues: CASSLGGRADTQYF. In nucleotides, the CDR3 is TGTGCCAGCAGTTTGGGGGGGCGCGCAGATACGCAGTATTTT. The chain employs TRBV28 and TRBJ2-3, with D possibly being TRBD2 (7 bases). The V gene lost 3 bases and the J gene lost 4 bases, with 11 bases spanning the gap. The CDR3 has 14 amino acids. CDR1 and CDR2 from the germline V gene are MDHEN and SYDVKM. The full variable domain, completed using reference TRBV28 and TRBJ2-3, is DVKVTQSSRYLVKRTGEKVFLECVQDMDHENMFWYRQDPGLGLRLIYFSYDVKMKEKGDIPEGYSVSREKKERFSLILESASTNQTSMYLCASSLGGRADTQYFGPGTRLTVL.